Listed below are T cell receptor beta chains from one sample, sequenced in a study of T cell clonotyping in hematopoietic cell transplantation. Generated by immunoSEQ multiplex PCR, the TCRdb table keeps only in-frame clones and is missing some. The data hold roughly 4,300 clones, with 15% to 20% observed a single time. The sequencing here drew on peripheral blood mononuclear cells, taken 30 days after allogeneic stem cell transplant. The receptors originated from a male patient aged 50 to 59 who had an allogeneic stem cell transplant from a related donor, so the T cells may come from the graft donor. Some clones in this sample may be carry-over from other donors' samples. Each CDR3 is given with its conserved first and last residue. D genes are given only for firm matches. Clone size is not always given. Where it is, it says once, few, many or a class for expanded clones.

J gene: TRBJ2-7; D gene: -; clone size: -; V gene: TRBV19; CDR3 DNA: TGTGCCAGTAGTATGAAAGCAGCGTTCTACGAGCAGTACTTC; CDR3 protein: CASSMKAAFYEQYF
J gene: TRBJ1-2; D gene: -; clone size: few; V gene: TRBV30; CDR3 DNA: TGTGCCTGGACCCGGGACCTTCACTATGGCTACACCTTC; CDR3 protein: CAWTRDLHYGYTF
J gene: TRBJ1-6; D gene: TRBD1; clone size: -; V gene: TRBV14; CDR3 DNA: TGTGCCAGCAGCCAAGATAGGGGGCAGTACCATTCACCCCTCCACTTT; CDR3 protein: CASSQDRGQYHSPLHF
J gene: TRBJ1-6; D gene: -; clone size: few; V gene: TRBV4-2; CDR3 DNA: TGTGCCAGCAGCCAAGATGGCCGACCCTATAATTCACCCCTCCACTTT; CDR3 protein: CASSQDGRPYNSPLHF
J gene: TRBJ2-7; D gene: -; clone size: few; V gene: TRBV6-1; CDR3 DNA: TGTGCCAGCAGTGTCGGCAGACATTACGAGCAGTACTTC; CDR3 protein: CASSVGRHYEQYF
J gene: TRBJ2-3; D gene: -; clone size: -; V gene: TRBV20-1; CDR3 DNA: TGCAGTGTACGGAGCACAGATACGCAGTATTTT; CDR3 protein: CSVRSTDTQYF
J gene: TRBJ1-4; D gene: TRBD1; clone size: large; V gene: TRBV6-6; CDR3 DNA: TGTGCCAGCAGTGGGGACAGGGGAGTCGAAAAACTGTTTTTT; CDR3 protein: CASSGDRGVEKLFF
J gene: TRBJ1-1; D gene: TRBD1; clone size: -; V gene: TRBV29-1; CDR3 DNA: TGCAGCGTAAACAGGGGAATGAACACTGAAGCTTTCTTT; CDR3 protein: CSVNRGMNTEAFF
J gene: TRBJ2-3; D gene: -; clone size: -; V gene: TRBV10-1; CDR3 DNA: TGCGCCAGCAGTGAGTCCCAGGGATGGGTAGATACGCAGTATTTT; CDR3 protein: CASSESQGWVDTQYF
J gene: TRBJ1-2; D gene: -; clone size: -; V gene: TRBV28; CDR3 DNA: TGTGCCAGCAGTTTGAGAGGGCTTAGTGGCTACACCTTC; CDR3 protein: CASSLRGLSGYTF
J gene: TRBJ1-1; D gene: TRBD1; clone size: -; V gene: TRBV30; CDR3 DNA: TGTGCCTGGAGTGGCCGACAGGGGGCGTACACTGAAGCTTTCTTT; CDR3 protein: CAWSGRQGAYTEAFF
J gene: TRBJ1-2; D gene: -; clone size: large; V gene: TRBV13; CDR3 DNA: TGTGCCAGCAGCCTCCGACAGCGGTACCCCTACTTC; CDR3 protein: CASSLRQRYPYF
J gene: TRBJ2-2; D gene: -; clone size: few; V gene: TRBV29-1; CDR3 DNA: TGCAGCGTGTCTACCGGGACTGTCGTTGGGGAGCTGTTTTTT; CDR3 protein: CSVSTGTVVGELFF
J gene: TRBJ1-1; D gene: -; clone size: -; V gene: TRBV29-1; CDR3 DNA: TGCAGCGTTGGGGGGACGCTTGAAGCTTTCTTT; CDR3 protein: CSVGGTLEAFF
J gene: TRBJ1-6; D gene: TRBD1; clone size: -; V gene: TRBV30; CDR3 DNA: TGTGCCTGGAGTGAAGGACAGGGACCCAATTCACCCCTCCACTTT; CDR3 protein: CAWSEGQGPNSPLHF
J gene: TRBJ1-2; D gene: TRBD1; clone size: once; V gene: TRBV30; CDR3 DNA: TGTGCCTGGAGTTTCCGGACAGGGAGGGGCTACACCTTC; CDR3 protein: CAWSFRTGRGYTF
J gene: TRBJ2-7; D gene: -; clone size: -; V gene: TRBV30; CDR3 DNA: TGTGCCTGGAGTCCCGGGCACTACGAGCAGTACTTC; CDR3 protein: CAWSPGHYEQYF
J gene: TRBJ2-3; D gene: -; clone size: few; V gene: TRBV30; CDR3 DNA: TGTGCCTGGAGCCCCGCCGTTGGGAGCACAGATACGCAGTATTTT; CDR3 protein: CAWSPAVGSTDTQYF
J gene: TRBJ1-2; D gene: -; clone size: -; V gene: TRBV30; CDR3 DNA: TGTGCCTGGACTTTAGGGATTTCCCGCGTAACCTTC; CDR3 protein: CAWTLGISRVTF
J gene: TRBJ1-4; D gene: -; clone size: -; V gene: TRBV30; CDR3 DNA: TGTGCCTGGAGGGGAAGTGAAAAACTGTTTTTT; CDR3 protein: CAWRGSEKLFF
J gene: TRBJ2-1; D gene: TRBD2; clone size: -; V gene: TRBV29-1; CDR3 DNA: TGCAGCGTTCAAAGCGGGGGGAACAATGAGCAGTTCTTC; CDR3 protein: CSVQSGGNNEQFF
J gene: TRBJ1-3; D gene: TRBD1; clone size: -; V gene: TRBV30; CDR3 DNA: TGTGCCTGGAGTGTACTGGGGGACAGGGGGCCTGGAAACACCATATATTTT; CDR3 protein: CAWSVLGDRGPGNTIYF
J gene: TRBJ1-2; D gene: -; clone size: -; V gene: TRBV30; CDR3 DNA: TGTGCCTATCGGGCCATCCACTATGGCTACACCTTC; CDR3 protein: CAYRAIHYGYTF
J gene: TRBJ2-7; D gene: -; clone size: few; V gene: TRBV30; CDR3 DNA: TGTGCCTGGACCCATGGGGGCTACGAGCAGTACTTC; CDR3 protein: CAWTHGGYEQYF
J gene: TRBJ2-7; D gene: -; clone size: few; V gene: TRBV5-6; CDR3 DNA: TGTGCCAGCAGCGTGGACAGTCGCTACGAGCAGTACTTC; CDR3 protein: CASSVDSRYEQYF
J gene: TRBJ2-7; D gene: -; clone size: -; V gene: TRBV4-3; CDR3 DNA: TGCGCCAGCAGCCCAAGGACGGATGCGGACGAGCAGTACTTC; CDR3 protein: CASSPRTDADEQYF
J gene: TRBJ1-2; D gene: TRBD1; clone size: few; V gene: TRBV29-1; CDR3 DNA: TGCAGCGCTAGGACAGGTCCAGACTATGGCTACACCTTC; CDR3 protein: CSARTGPDYGYTF
J gene: TRBJ2-3; D gene: -; clone size: -; V gene: TRBV30; CDR3 DNA: TGTGCCTGGAGTCGGGACAACACAGATACGCAGTATTTT; CDR3 protein: CAWSRDNTDTQYF
J gene: TRBJ2-5; D gene: TRBD2; clone size: few; V gene: TRBV6-5; CDR3 DNA: TGTGCCAGCAGTTACCGAGCGGGGGGCAACCAAGAGACCCAGTACTTC; CDR3 protein: CASSYRAGGNQETQYF
J gene: TRBJ1-1; D gene: -; clone size: few; V gene: TRBV6-5; CDR3 DNA: TGTGCCAGCAGTTACCCCAACACTGAAGCTTTCTTT; CDR3 protein: CASSYPNTEAFF
J gene: TRBJ1-4; D gene: -; clone size: -; V gene: TRBV25-1; CDR3 DNA: TGTGCCAGCAGTGAAGCCTCCGCTAATGAAAAACTGTTTTTT; CDR3 protein: CASSEASANEKLFF
J gene: TRBJ2-7; D gene: -; clone size: medium-sized; V gene: TRBV30; CDR3 DNA: TGTGCCTGGGGGCAAGCCTACGAGCAGTACTTC; CDR3 protein: CAWGQAYEQYF
J gene: TRBJ1-2; D gene: TRBD1; clone size: few; V gene: TRBV27; CDR3 DNA: TGTGCCAGCTTAGGGGGCACTGGCTACACCTTC; CDR3 protein: CASLGGTGYTF
J gene: TRBJ2-3; D gene: -; clone size: few; V gene: TRBV30; CDR3 DNA: TGTGCCTGGAGTGTACTCGGGGTGCAGGGTACGCAGTATTTT; CDR3 protein: CAWSVLGVQGTQYF
J gene: TRBJ1-4; D gene: TRBD1; clone size: few; V gene: TRBV30; CDR3 DNA: TGTGCCTGGAGTGTACTAGGGACAGGGAATGAAAAACTGTTTTTT; CDR3 protein: CAWSVLGTGNEKLFF
J gene: TRBJ2-1; D gene: TRBD2; clone size: medium-sized; V gene: TRBV6-5; CDR3 DNA: TGTGCCAGCAGTTACCAGCGACTAGCCAATGAGCAGTTCTTC; CDR3 protein: CASSYQRLANEQFF
J gene: TRBJ2-5; D gene: -; clone size: few; V gene: TRBV6-5; CDR3 DNA: TGTGCCAGCTCCCTTAGCGACGGAGGGACCCAGTACTTC; CDR3 protein: CASSLSDGGTQYF
J gene: TRBJ1-1; D gene: -; clone size: large; V gene: TRBV11-1; CDR3 DNA: TGTGCCAGCAGCTTAAGAAACAGGGACACTGAAGCTTTCTTT; CDR3 protein: CASSLRNRDTEAFF
J gene: TRBJ1-6; D gene: -; clone size: -; V gene: TRBV10-1; CDR3 DNA: TGCGCCAGCAGTGACGTGTCGGATGGATCTTCACCCCTCCACTTT; CDR3 protein: CASSDVSDGSSPLHF
J gene: TRBJ2-3; D gene: -; clone size: few; V gene: TRBV5-1; CDR3 DNA: TGCGCCAGCAGCTTGCAGGGAGCCTACACAGATACGCAGTATTTT; CDR3 protein: CASSLQGAYTDTQYF
J gene: TRBJ2-1; D gene: TRBD2; clone size: few; V gene: TRBV30; CDR3 DNA: TGTGCCTGCCCGGGGGCTAGCGGGAGGGCGAGGAATGAGCAGTTCTTC; CDR3 protein: CACPGASGRARNEQFF
J gene: TRBJ1-3; D gene: -; clone size: -; V gene: TRBV6-6; CDR3 DNA: TGTGCCAGCAGTTATGGAAACACCATATATTTT; CDR3 protein: CASSYGNTIYF
J gene: TRBJ2-7; D gene: -; clone size: -; V gene: TRBV28; CDR3 DNA: TGTGCCAGCAGTACAGGGTACGAGCAGTACTTC; CDR3 protein: CASSTGYEQYF
J gene: TRBJ1-4; D gene: -; clone size: -; V gene: TRBV30; CDR3 DNA: TGTGCCTGGAGCGTCAAAGCAACTAATGAAAAACTGTTTTTT; CDR3 protein: CAWSVKATNEKLFF
J gene: TRBJ1-5; D gene: TRBD1; clone size: -; V gene: TRBV30; CDR3 DNA: TGTGCCTGGAGTGTACGACAGGGGGAGGCTAGTAGCAATCAGCCCCAGCATTTT; CDR3 protein: CAWSVRQGEASSNQPQHF
J gene: TRBJ2-7; D gene: -; clone size: -; V gene: TRBV4-1; CDR3 DNA: TGCGCCAGCAGCCGACTCGTACGCGACGAGCAGTACTTC; CDR3 protein: CASSRLVRDEQYF
J gene: TRBJ2-7; D gene: TRBD2; clone size: medium-sized; V gene: TRBV9; CDR3 DNA: TGTGCCAGCAGCGTTTCGGGCGGGAGCCACGAGCAGTACTTC; CDR3 protein: CASSVSGGSHEQYF
J gene: TRBJ1-5; D gene: TRBD1; clone size: -; V gene: TRBV30; CDR3 DNA: TGTGCCTGGAGTGTACTGGGACAGGGGTATCAGCCCCAGCATTTT; CDR3 protein: CAWSVLGQGYQPQHF
J gene: TRBJ2-7; D gene: -; clone size: -; V gene: TRBV25-1; CDR3 DNA: TGTGCCAGCAGTGAATTCCGGGCTGACAGGTACGAGCAGTACTTC; CDR3 protein: CASSEFRADRYEQYF
J gene: TRBJ2-6; D gene: -; clone size: -; V gene: TRBV9; CDR3 DNA: TGTGCCAGCAGCGGAGCTGGGGCCAACGTCCTGACTTTC; CDR3 protein: CASSGAGANVLTF
J gene: TRBJ1-5; D gene: -; clone size: -; V gene: TRBV30; CDR3 DNA: TGTGCCTGGAGTAGGGCAGGGCAGCCCCAGCATTTT; CDR3 protein: CAWSRAGQPQHF
J gene: TRBJ2-6; D gene: -; clone size: few; V gene: TRBV7-6; CDR3 DNA: TGTGCCAGCAGCTTAGAACCAGGGGTTTCTACTGGGGCCAACGTCCTGACTTTC; CDR3 protein: CASSLEPGVSTGANVLTF
J gene: TRBJ2-2; D gene: TRBD1; clone size: -; V gene: TRBV25-1; CDR3 DNA: TGTGCCAGCAGTGACTACAGGGGCACCGGGGAGCTGTTTTTT; CDR3 protein: CASSDYRGTGELFF
J gene: TRBJ1-5; D gene: -; clone size: few; V gene: TRBV6-5; CDR3 DNA: TGTGCCAGCAGTACGGGGGGTCAGCCCCAGCATTTT; CDR3 protein: CASSTGGQPQHF
J gene: TRBJ2-5; D gene: -; clone size: -; V gene: TRBV5-6; CDR3 DNA: TGTGCCAGCAGCCCGGACGGGGAGACCCAGTACTTC; CDR3 protein: CASSPDGETQYF